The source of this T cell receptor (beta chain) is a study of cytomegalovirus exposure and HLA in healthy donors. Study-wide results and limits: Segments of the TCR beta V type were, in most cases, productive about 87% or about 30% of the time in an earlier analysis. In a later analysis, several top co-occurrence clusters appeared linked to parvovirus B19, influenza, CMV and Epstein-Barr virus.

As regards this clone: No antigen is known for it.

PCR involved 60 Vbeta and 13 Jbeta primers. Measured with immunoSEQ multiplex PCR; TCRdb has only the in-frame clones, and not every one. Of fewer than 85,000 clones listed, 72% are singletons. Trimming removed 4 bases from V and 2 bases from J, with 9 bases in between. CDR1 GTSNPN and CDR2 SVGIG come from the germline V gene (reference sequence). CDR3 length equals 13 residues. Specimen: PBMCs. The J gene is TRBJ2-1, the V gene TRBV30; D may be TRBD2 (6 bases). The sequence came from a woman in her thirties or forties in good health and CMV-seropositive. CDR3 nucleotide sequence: TGTGCCTGGAAACTAGCAGCCTACAATGAGCAGTTCTTC. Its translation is CAWKLAAYNEQFF.